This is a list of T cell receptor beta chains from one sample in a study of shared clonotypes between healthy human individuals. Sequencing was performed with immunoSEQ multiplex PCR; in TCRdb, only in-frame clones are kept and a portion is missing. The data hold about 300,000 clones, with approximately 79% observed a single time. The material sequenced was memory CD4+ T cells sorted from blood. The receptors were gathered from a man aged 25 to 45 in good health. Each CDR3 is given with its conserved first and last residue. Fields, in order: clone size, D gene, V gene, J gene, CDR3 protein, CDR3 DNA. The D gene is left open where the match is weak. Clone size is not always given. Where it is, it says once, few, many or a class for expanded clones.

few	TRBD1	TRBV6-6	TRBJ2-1	CASRYRRDRTDNEQFF	TGTGCCAGCAGATACCGCCGGGACAGGACGGACAATGAGCAGTTCTTC
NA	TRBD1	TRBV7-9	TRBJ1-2	CASSEGTGDYGYTF	TGTGCCAGCAGCGAAGGGACAGGGGACTATGGCTACACCTTC
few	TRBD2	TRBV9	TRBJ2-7	CASSVFSGGEQYF	TGTGCCAGCAGCGTATTTTCGGGAGGCGAGCAGTACTTC
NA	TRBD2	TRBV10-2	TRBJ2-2	CASFVAGETGELFF	TGCGCCAGCTTTGTAGCGGGAGAAACCGGGGAGCTGTTTTTT
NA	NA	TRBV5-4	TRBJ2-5	CATKEGDIETQYF	TGTGCCACGAAGGAAGGGGACATAGAGACCCAGTACTTC
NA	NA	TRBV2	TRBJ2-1	CASKADIQDYNEQFF	TGTGCCAGCAAGGCCGACATTCAGGACTACAATGAGCAGTTCTTC
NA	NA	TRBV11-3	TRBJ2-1	CASSLVLAGMNEQFF	TGTGCCAGCAGCTTAGTCCTAGCCGGAATGAATGAGCAGTTCTTC
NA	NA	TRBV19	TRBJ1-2	CASSILANYGYTF	TGTGCCAGTAGTATCTTGGCTAACTATGGCTACACCTTC
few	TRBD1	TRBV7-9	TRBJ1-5	CASSASGGEGQPQHF	TGTGCCAGCAGCGCATCAGGGGGCGAAGGTCAGCCCCAGCATTTT
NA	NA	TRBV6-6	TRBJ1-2	CASSSNGNYGYTF	TGTGCCAGCAGTTCTAACGGCAACTATGGCTACACCTTC
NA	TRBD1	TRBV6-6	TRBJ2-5	CASRRTGGTGGETQYF	TGTGCCAGCAGACGGACCGGAGGGACAGGGGGGGAGACCCAGTACTTC
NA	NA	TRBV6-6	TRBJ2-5	CASSYSGEGTQYF	TGTGCCAGCAGTTACAGCGGAGAAGGGACCCAGTACTTC
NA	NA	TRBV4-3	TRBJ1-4	CASSPRASAEKLFF	TGCGCCAGCAGCCCTAGGGCATCAGCTGAAAAACTGTTTTTT
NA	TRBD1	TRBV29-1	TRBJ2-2	CSVRTGGTGELFF	TGCAGCGTTAGGACAGGGGGAACCGGGGAGCTGTTTTTT
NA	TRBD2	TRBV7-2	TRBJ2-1	CASSYVTSGLYNEQFF	TGTGCCAGCAGCTATGTGACTAGCGGCCTCTACAATGAGCAGTTCTTC
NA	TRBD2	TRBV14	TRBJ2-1	CASSQRLAGAVQFF	TGTGCCAGCAGCCAGCGACTAGCGGGAGCGGTGCAGTTCTTC
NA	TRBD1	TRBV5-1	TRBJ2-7	CARRGMTGISVMDEQYF	TGCGCCAGGAGGGGGATGACAGGGATCAGTGTAATGGACGAGCAGTACTTC
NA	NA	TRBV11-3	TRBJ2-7	CASRARETEGDEHYEQYF	TGTGCCAGCAGAGCTAGGGAGACGGAGGGCGATGAACACTACGAGCAGTACTTC
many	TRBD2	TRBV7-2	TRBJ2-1	CASSPPSGRANNEQFF	TGTGCCAGCAGCCCCCCTAGCGGGAGAGCCAACAATGAGCAGTTCTTC
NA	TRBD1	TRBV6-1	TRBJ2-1	CASSEMRGQYEQFF	TGTGCCAGCAGTGAAATGAGGGGGCAATATGAGCAGTTCTTC
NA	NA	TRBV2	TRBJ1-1	CASSEVAQETEAFF	TGTGCCAGCAGTGAAGTGGCCCAGGAAACTGAAGCTTTCTTT
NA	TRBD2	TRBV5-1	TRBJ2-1	CASSLDGRGYNEQFF	TGCGCCAGCAGCTTAGACGGGAGGGGCTACAATGAGCAGTTCTTC
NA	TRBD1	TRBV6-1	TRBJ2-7	CASSDPVTGSVYEQYF	TGTGCCAGCAGTGATCCGGTGACAGGGTCCGTGTACGAGCAGTACTTC
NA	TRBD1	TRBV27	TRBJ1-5	CASSSIEDRGNQPQHF	TGTGCCAGCAGTTCCATCGAGGACAGGGGAAATCAGCCCCAGCATTTT
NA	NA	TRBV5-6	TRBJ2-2	CASSRLGQGTGELFF	TGTGCCAGCAGTCGGCTAGGTCAGGGTACCGGGGAGCTGTTTTTT
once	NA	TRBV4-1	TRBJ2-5	CASSQDGSGYQETQYF	TGCGCCAGCAGCCAAGATGGGTCCGGGTACCAAGAGACCCAGTACTTC
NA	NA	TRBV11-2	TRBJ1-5	CASSLNAWSDSNQPQHF	TGTGCCAGCAGCTTGAATGCCTGGTCAGATAGCAATCAGCCCCAGCATTTT
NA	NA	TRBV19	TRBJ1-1	CASSIRQGWGNTEAFF	TGTGCCAGTAGTATAAGGCAGGGTTGGGGGAACACTGAAGCTTTCTTT
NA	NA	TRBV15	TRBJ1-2	CATRAYTEDYGYTF	TGTGCCACTAGAGCATACACAGAGGACTATGGCTACACCTTC
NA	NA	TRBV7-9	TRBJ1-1	CASSGTSGTYTEAFF	TGTGCCAGCAGCGGGACCTCAGGGACGTACACTGAAGCTTTCTTT
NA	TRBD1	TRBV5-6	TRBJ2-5	CASSSKSIGTGLYQETQYF	TGTGCCAGCAGCTCCAAAAGTATCGGGACAGGATTGTACCAAGAGACCCAGTACTTC
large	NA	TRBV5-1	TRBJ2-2	CASSRDTEAGELFF	TGCGCCAGCAGCCGGGACACCGAGGCCGGGGAGCTGTTTTTT
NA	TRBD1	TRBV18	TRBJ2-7	CASSQPGQGDYEQYF	TGTGCCAGCTCACAACCGGGACAGGGGGACTACGAGCAGTACTTC
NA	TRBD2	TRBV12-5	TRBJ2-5	CASGRGGSGTQYF	TGTGCTAGTGGTCGGGGGGGGAGTGGGACCCAGTACTTC
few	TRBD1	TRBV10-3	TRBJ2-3	CAINRGQGGTDTQYF	TGTGCCATCAATCGAGGACAGGGCGGGACAGATACGCAGTATTTT
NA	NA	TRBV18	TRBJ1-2	CASSSILPNYGYTF	TGTGCCAGCTCATCGATACTTCCTAACTATGGCTACACCTTC
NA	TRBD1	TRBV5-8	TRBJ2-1	CASSSQGGWLNEQFF	TGTGCCAGCAGTTCACAGGGGGGATGGTTGAATGAGCAGTTCTTC
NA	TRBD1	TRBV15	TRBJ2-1	CATSPGGNTYNEQFF	TGTGCCACCAGCCCAGGGGGAAATACCTACAATGAGCAGTTCTTC
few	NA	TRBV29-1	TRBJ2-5	CSVGPDSEETQYF	TGCAGCGTTGGCCCGGACAGCGAAGAGACCCAGTACTTC
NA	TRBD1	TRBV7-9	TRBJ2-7	CASSHRGQLSYEQYF	TGTGCCAGCAGCCATAGGGGACAGCTCTCCTACGAGCAGTACTTC
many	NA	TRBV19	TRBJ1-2	CASSIASIRGYTF	TGTGCCAGTAGTATAGCGAGCATCCGTGGCTACACCTTC
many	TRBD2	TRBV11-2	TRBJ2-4	CASSRAGATQNIQYF	TGTGCCAGCAGCCGAGCGGGGGCCACCCAAAACATTCAGTACTTC
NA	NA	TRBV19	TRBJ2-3	CASSPTAYPSTDTQYF	TGTGCCAGTAGTCCGACCGCTTACCCTAGCACAGATACGCAGTATTTT
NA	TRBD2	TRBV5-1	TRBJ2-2	CASAPGLAAGELFF	TGCGCCAGCGCCCCAGGACTAGCCGCCGGGGAGCTGTTTTTT
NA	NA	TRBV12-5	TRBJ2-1	CASGFMGRALNEQFF	TGTGCTAGTGGTTTTATGGGCAGGGCCCTTAATGAGCAGTTCTTC
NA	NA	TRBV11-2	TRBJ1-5	CASSYATGPQHF	TGTGCCAGCAGCTACGCCACAGGGCCCCAGCATTTT
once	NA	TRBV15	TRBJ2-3	CATSRAGDTQYF	TGTGCCACCAGCAGAGCGGGAGATACGCAGTATTTT
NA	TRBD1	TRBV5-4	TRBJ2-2	CASSRGTGGNTGELFF	TGTGCCAGCAGCCGGGGGACAGGGGGCAACACCGGGGAGCTGTTTTTT
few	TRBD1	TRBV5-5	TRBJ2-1	CASSSSGTGTNEQFF	TGTGCCAGCAGCTCATCCGGGACAGGGACCAATGAGCAGTTCTTC
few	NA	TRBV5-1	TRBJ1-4	CASSFDPAGGANEKLFF	TGCGCCAGCAGCTTCGATCCGGCCGGGGGAGCTAATGAAAAACTGTTTTTT
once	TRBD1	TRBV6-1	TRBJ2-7	CASSEGRGLVYEQYF	TGTGCCAGCAGTGAAGGCAGGGGGCTAGTCTACGAGCAGTACTTC
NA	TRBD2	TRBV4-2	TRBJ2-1	CASSQGGSSYNEQFF	TGTGCCAGCAGCCAAGGCGGGAGCTCCTACAATGAGCAGTTCTTC
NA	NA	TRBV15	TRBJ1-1	CATSRVYNTEAFF	TGTGCCACCAGCAGAGTCTATAACACTGAAGCTTTCTTT
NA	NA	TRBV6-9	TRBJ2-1	CASRRRPGLRYNEQFF	TGTGCCAGCAGACGACGACCGGGACTGAGGTACAATGAGCAGTTCTTC
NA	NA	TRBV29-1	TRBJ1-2	CSVYRTLDGYTF	TGCAGCGTTTATCGGACGTTGGATGGCTACACCTTC
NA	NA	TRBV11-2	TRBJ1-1	CASSLGGHQNTEAFF	TGTGCCAGCAGCTTAGGGGGACACCAAAACACTGAAGCTTTCTTT
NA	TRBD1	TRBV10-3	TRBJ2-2	CAISSGTGGTGELFF	TGTGCCATCAGTTCCGGGACAGGGGGGACCGGGGAGCTGTTTTTT
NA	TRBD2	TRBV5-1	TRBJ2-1	CASSPGASGKTGYNEQFF	TGCGCCAGCAGCCCGGGAGCTAGCGGGAAGACGGGCTACAATGAGCAGTTCTTC
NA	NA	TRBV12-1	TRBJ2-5	CASSFGTGAQETQYF	NA